This T cell receptor beta chain was found in a study of T cell repertoires in cytomegalovirus infection. A single record per CDR3 protein comes from TCRdb applying MiXCR to the reads. This sample has some 110,000 distinct CDR3 sequences, with 10% found just once. This clonotype was seen many times. The antigen remains undetermined. The germline gives CDR1 SGHVS, CDR2 FQNEAQ. The V end was cut by 1 base, the J end by 10 bases, with 16 bases between. This CDR3 spans 14 amino acids. The chain has TRBV7-8 and TRBJ1-1; maybe TRBD1 (5 bases). Sequencing input: PBMCs, sequenced either directly or after in vitro stimulation (not recorded which). The clonotype comes from a human donor in good health (CMV status not recorded). Some clones in this sample may be carry-over from other donors' samples. The CDR3 nucleotides are TGTGCCAGCAGCTTAGATATACGGATGGGGCGAGCTTTCTTT. It is translated as CASSLDIRMGRAFF.